The table lists the clone carrying this T cell receptor beta chain with a few counts. Its antigen is unknown. Assay used: immunoSEQ multiplex PCR; TCRdb lists only in-frame clones, some missing. This table has some 100,000 clones, 60% to 80% appearing once. This record comes from a study of CD8 T cell repertoires and HIV-1 epitope variants. Study-wide points: This assay reports beta chains of antigen-expanded cells, not T cell function.

The germline V gene has CDR1 SGHRS and CDR2 YFSETQ. The CDR3 sequence is 17 residues long. V gave up 0 bases and J gave up 4 bases; unmatched junction bases: 9. The specimen sequenced was uncultured baseline CD8+ T cells from peripheral blood mononuclear cells (PBMCs). This clonotype originated in a male donor with HIV. The rearrangement uses TRBV5-1 and TRBJ2-2; 7 bases line up with TRBD2. CDR3 nucleotide sequence: TGCGCCAGCAGCTTGGATTCCTGGACTAGGCTCACCGGGGAGCTGTTTTTT. It is translated as CASSLDSWTRLTGELFF.